This T cell receptor (beta chain) stems from a study of OX40 agonist ivuxolimab in advanced cancers. Clones were read by immunoSEQ multiplex PCR, and TCRdb kept only the in-frame ones, dropping some. The repertoire includes over 50,000 clones, about 92% of them detected once, and approximately 23% sits in the top ten. Germline loops: CDR1 SEHNR, CDR2 FQNEAQ (reference sequence). Trimming took 5 bases from V and 7 from J; bases not matched to a gene: 8. This CDR3 has 15 amino acids. The V call is TRBV7-9, the J call TRBJ1-6; 7 nucleotides agree with TRBD1. This specimen consisted of CD4+ or CD8+ T cells sorted from blood, obtained in a trial of the OX40 agonist ivuxolimab. The TCR originated in an adult with an advanced solid tumor such as melanoma, head and neck, liver or kidney cancer. CDR3 loop: CASSITGDRNSPLHF. CDR3 nucleotide sequence: TGTGCCAGCAGCATAACAGGGGATCGGAATTCACCCCTCCACTTT. Full variable domain (remainder filled in from reference TRBV7-9 and TRBJ1-6): DTGVSQNPRHKITKRGQNVTFRCDPISEHNRLYWYRQTLGQGPEFLTYFQNEAQLEKSRLLSDRFSAERPKGSFSTLEIQRTEQGDSAMYLCASSITGDRNSPLHFGNGTRLTVT.